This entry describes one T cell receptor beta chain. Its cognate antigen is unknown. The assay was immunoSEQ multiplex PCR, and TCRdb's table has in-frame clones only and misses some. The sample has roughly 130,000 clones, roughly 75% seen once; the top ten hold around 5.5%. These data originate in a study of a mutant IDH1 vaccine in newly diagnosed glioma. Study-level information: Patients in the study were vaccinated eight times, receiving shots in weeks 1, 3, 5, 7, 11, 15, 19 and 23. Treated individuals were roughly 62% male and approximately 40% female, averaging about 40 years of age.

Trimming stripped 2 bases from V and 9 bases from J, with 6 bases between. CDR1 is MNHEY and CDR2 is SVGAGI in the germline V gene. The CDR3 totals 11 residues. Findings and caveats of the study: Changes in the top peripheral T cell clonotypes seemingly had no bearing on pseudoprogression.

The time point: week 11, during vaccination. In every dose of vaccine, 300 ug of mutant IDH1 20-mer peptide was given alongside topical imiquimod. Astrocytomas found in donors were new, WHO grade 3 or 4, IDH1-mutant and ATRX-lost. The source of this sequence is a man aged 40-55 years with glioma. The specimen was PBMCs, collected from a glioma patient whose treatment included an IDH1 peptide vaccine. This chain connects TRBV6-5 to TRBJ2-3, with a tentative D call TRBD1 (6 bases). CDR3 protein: CASSYQGTQYF. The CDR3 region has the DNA TGTGCCAGCAGTTACCAGGGGACGCAGTATTTT.